This T cell receptor beta chain is from a study of T cell changes during pregnancy in multiple sclerosis. Per germline, CDR1 SGHNT and CDR2 YYREEE (reference sequence). This CDR3 has 13 residues. V lost 3 bases and J lost 3; bases outside the gene matches: 1. Method: immunoSEQ multiplex PCR; TCRdb's copy keeps in-frame clones and lacks some. The top ten hold 1.5% to 2.5% of the sample, which has approximately 71,000 clones, roughly 92% seen once. The TCR comes from a female donor with multiple sclerosis, enrolled in a pregnancy study. Sequences were derived from peripheral blood, sampled in the second trimester of pregnancy. The chain joins TRBV5-4 to TRBJ1-2; 8 nucleotides line up with TRBD1. This CDR3 reads CASSSTGDYGYTF. The CDR3 region has the DNA TGTGCCAGCAGCTCGACAGGGGACTATGGCTACACCTTC.